The entry below gives a single T cell receptor (beta chain) sequence along with its context. Assay: immunoSEQ multiplex PCR; the TCRdb copy retains only in-frame clones and omits some. In the table there are roughly 40,000 clones, approximately 86% of which are singletons. This CDR3 is 14 amino acids long. Germline loops: CDR1 LNHDA, CDR2 SQIVND (reference sequence). V gave up 4 bases and J gave up 3 bases, with 13 bases separating them. The sample is drawn from a study of blood T cell repertoires in COVID-19. Specimen: peripheral blood. The rearrangement uses TRBV19 and TRBJ2-7; possibly TRBD1 for D (6 bases). This TCR came from a human donor in a cohort sampled during active COVID-19. The CDR3 loop is CASSTVGTIYEQYF. CDR3 in DNA: TGTGCCAGTAGTACCGTCGGGACAATCTACGAGCAGTACTTC.